The 19 T cell receptor beta chains below were found in one sample sequenced in a study of shared clonotypes between healthy human individuals. Using immunoSEQ multiplex PCR, the repertoire was profiled, and TCRdb retains in-frame clones only, with some absent. The sample consists of around 500,000 clones, 76% of them appearing once. The source material was PBMCs. The receptor set was obtained from a woman between 35 and 50 years old in good health. Some clones in this sample may be carry-over from other donors' samples.

V gene TRBV29-1 combines with J gene TRBJ2-1, with TRBD2 matching over 8 bases. CDR3 length equals 13 residues. Per germline, CDR1 SQVTM and CDR2 ANQGSEA. Trimming at V came to 7 bases and at J to 8 bases, leaving 10 bases not matched to a gene. This CDR3 is CSAGASGPHEQFF. Written as DNA, the CDR3 is TGCAGCGCTGGGGCTAGCGGGCCCCATGAGCAGTTCTTC.

The rearrangement uses TRBV19 and TRBJ2-1; D gene uncertain. Trimming shortened V by 4 bases and J by 10 bases, and 8 bases separated the two germline ends. The germline CDR1 and CDR2 sequences are LNHDA and SQIVND (reference sequence). The CDR3 sequence is 11 residues long. CDR3 residues: CASSKVEEQFF. Written as DNA, the CDR3 is TGTGCCAGTAGTAAGGTCGAGGAGCAGTTCTTC.

The chain links TRBV11-2 to TRBJ2-5; D remains ambiguous. The CDR3 contains 13 residues. V was cut by 0 bases and J by 5 bases, with 7 bases left in between. Germline V gene data show CDR1 as SGHAT and CDR2 as FQNNGV. The CDR3 nucleotides read TGTGCCAGCAGCTTAGATATGCCTGAGACCCAGTACTTC. Encoded protein: CASSLDMPETQYF.

The chain is built from TRBV28 and TRBJ2-7; 7 bases are a match to TRBD1. This CDR3 is 16 amino acids long. Trimming cost V 4 bases and J 2 bases; bases outside gene matches: 11. Germline values: CDR1 MDHEN, CDR2 SYDVKM. The CDR3 protein is CASSSPTRGTAYEQYF. DNA of the CDR3: TGTGCCAGCAGTTCCCCTACCCGAGGGACAGCCTACGAGCAGTACTTC. The whole variable domain, filled in from reference TRBV28 and TRBJ2-7, reads DVKVTQSSRYLVKRTGEKVFLECVQDMDHENMFWYRQDPGLGLRLIYFSYDVKMKEKGDIPEGYSVSREKKERFSLILESASTNQTSMYLCASSSPTRGTAYEQYFGPGTRLTVT.

The V and J genes are TRBV6-4 and TRBJ2-7; unclear D gene. CDR1 is MRHNA, CDR2 SNTAGT, per germline. Trimming took 6 bases from V and 5 from J, leaving 11 bases between them. This CDR3 comprises 12 residues. The CDR3 reads CASRAGPHEQYF. In DNA, the CDR3 is TGTGCCAGCAGGGCAGGCCCCCACGAGCAGTACTTC.

The CDR3 DNA reads as TGTGCCAGTAGTATAGTGGGAGGACGTAATTCCTACGAGCAGTACTTC. Amino acids: CASSIVGGRNSYEQYF. This chain links TRBV19 with TRBJ2-7, with D possibly being TRBD2 (6 bases). V lost 1 base and J lost 1, with 14 bases in between. Germline CDR1 LNHDA, CDR2 SQIVND (reference sequence). CDR3 length equals 16 residues.

The V and J genes are TRBV4-1 and TRBJ2-3; 11 positions agree with TRBD2. V lost 2 bases to trimming and J lost 4 bases; unmatched junction nucleotides: 8. Germline CDR1 reads MGHRA; CDR2 reads YSYEKL. The CDR3 sequence is 17 residues long. Here the CDR3 reads CASSQTLAGGRPDTQYF. Written as DNA, the CDR3 is TGCGCCAGCAGCCAAACTCTAGCGGGAGGTCGCCCAGATACGCAGTATTTT.

The chain recombines TRBV6-1 with TRBJ2-5; 9 positions agree with TRBD1. The V gene's germline CDR1 is MNHNS and CDR2 SASEGT. This CDR3 has 13 residues. The trim removed 6 bases at V and 4 bases at J, leaving 3 bases unmatched. The CDR3 DNA sequence: TGTGCCAGCAGGACAGGGGGGAGAGAGACCCAGTACTTC. Its protein is CASRTGGRETQYF.

The CDR3 region has the DNA TGCGCCAGCAGCATCAGGGAGGGCAATCAGCCCCAGCATTTT. This sequence encodes CASSIREGNQPQHF. The rearrangement joins TRBV4-1 to TRBJ1-5, with D perhaps matching TRBD1 (5 bases). This CDR3 comprises 14 residues. V was pared by 5 bases and J by 2 bases, with 10 bases between. Germline CDR1 reads MGHRA; CDR2 reads YSYEKL.

The chain uses TRBV15 and TRBJ2-3; either TRBD1 or TRBD2 may supply D (6 bases each). V was clipped by 0 bases and J by 2 bases, with 12 bases between them. Germline CDR1 reads LNHNV; CDR2 reads YYDKDF (reference sequence). The CDR3 is made up of 16 amino acids. The CDR3 region is CATSRERGAHTDTQYF. CDR3 in DNA: TGTGCCACCAGCAGAGAGAGGGGGGCCCACACAGATACGCAGTATTTT.

This clone was counted only a few times. This chain uses TRBV5-4 with TRBJ2-7, with a possible D match to TRBD1 (5 bases). The CDR3 contains 15 residues. Between the trimmed V and J ends, which lost 4 bases and 2 bases, there was a span of 16 bases. The germline gives CDR1 SGHNT, CDR2 YYREEE (reference sequence). CDR3 sequence reads: CASSHNVETAYEQYF. The CDR3 coding sequence is TGTGCCAGCAGCCACAACGTTGAGACAGCCTACGAGCAGTACTTC. Complete variable domain (other parts from reference TRBV5-4 and TRBJ2-7): ETGVTQSPTHLIKTRGQQVTLRCSSQSGHNTVSWYQQALGQGPQFIFQYYREEENGRGNFPPRFSGLQFPNYSSELNVNALELDDSALYLCASSHNVETAYEQYFGPGTRLTVT.

The V call is TRBV6-5, the J call TRBJ2-3; D is undetermined. The germline V gene has CDR1 MNHEY and CDR2 SVGAGI. The CDR3 runs 16 residues. The V and J ends lost 0 bases and 6 bases respectively, with 16 bases between them. The CDR3 DNA is TGTGCCAGCAGTTACTCTGGGCACGGCCGTGGGGATACGCAGTATTTT. Translation gives CASSYSGHGRGDTQYF.

The V gene is TRBV27, the J gene TRBJ1-1; 8 bases fit TRBD1. J lost 4 bases, V lost 5 bases, and 6 bases had no gene match. CDR1 is MNHEY and CDR2 is SMNVEV in the germline V gene (reference sequence). The CDR3 runs to 14 residues. The CDR3 sequence is CASSPRQGSTEAFF. CDR3 nucleotide sequence: TGTGCCAGCAGTCCCCGACAGGGGTCCACTGAAGCTTTCTTT.

V is TRBV5-1 and J is TRBJ2-1; 9 bases line up with TRBD2. V lost 0 bases and J lost 5; bases outside the gene matches: 3. This CDR3 spans 15 amino acids. Germline V CDR1 and CDR2: SGHRS, YFSETQ. CDR3 residues: CASSLGTSDNNEQFF. In DNA, the CDR3 is TGCGCCAGCAGCTTGGGGACTAGCGACAACAATGAGCAGTTCTTC.

This chain connects TRBV30 to TRBJ2-7; a weak D match, TRBD2 (6 bases). Germline lookup yields CDR1 GTSNPN and CDR2 SVGIG (reference sequence). The CDR3 runs to 11 residues. V was clipped by 5 bases and J by 5 bases, with 10 bases between them. The CDR3 nucleotides are TGTGCCTGGCATAGGGAGGACGAGCAGTACTTC. This gives the protein CAWHREDEQYF.

Note on this clone: Likely a read error: the CDR3 ends without its conserved phenylalanine or tryptophan. The J gene is TRBJ2-7, the V gene TRBV11-3, with 8 nucleotides matching TRBD1. With 2 bases clipped from V and 3 bases from J, the junction kept 6 bases outside the gene matches. Germline CDR1 and CDR2: SGHNT and YENEEA. The CDR3 consists of 15 residues. In nucleotides, the CDR3 is TGTGCCAGCAGCTTACCAGGGGGCACGGGCTACGAGCAGTACTCC. It specifies CASSLPGGTGYEQYS.

This sequence joins TRBV5-1 and TRBJ2-7; D gene ambiguous. The CDR3 is 14 amino acids. The germline V gene encodes CDR1 SGHRS and CDR2 YFSETQ. The ends were cut back, 0 bases at V and 3 bases at J, with 10 bases in the middle. The CDR3 sequence is CASSLDLRDYEQYF. The DNA for the CDR3 is TGCGCCAGCAGCTTGGATTTAAGGGACTACGAGCAGTACTTC.

This chain joins TRBV6-6 and TRBJ1-2; TRBD1 aligns across 7 bases. Trimming took 5 bases from V and 3 from J; bases not matched to a gene: 6. Germline CDR1 and CDR2: MNHNY and SVGAGI (reference sequence). The CDR3 is made up of 14 amino acids. Here the CDR3 DNA reads TGTGCCAGCAGTAGGAGCACAGGGGACTATGGCTACACCTTC. It translates to CASSRSTGDYGYTF.

Many counts were recorded for this clone. The genes are TRBV13 and TRBJ2-7; D is unclear. CDR1 and CDR2 from the germline V gene are PRHDT and FYEKMQ (reference sequence). V lost 5 bases and J lost 0, with 11 bases in between. This CDR3 region has 14 residues. CDR3 amino acids: CASSLTPYSYEQYF. The CDR3 DNA is TGTGCCAGCAGCCTAACCCCCTACTCCTACGAGCAGTACTTC.